A single sample gave rise to the 25 T cell receptor beta chains below, sequenced in a study of Graves' ophthalmopathy and Graves' hyperthyroidism. RNA transcripts yielded amplified TCR beta CDR3 regions. The first round was an RT-PCR with HTBI primers, and the second round was a multiplex PCR. MiXCR was run by TCRdb on the multiplex PCR reads, yielding one entry per CDR3 protein. The sample carries around 50,000 distinct CDR3 sequences, around 45% recorded once. Sequences were obtained from peripheral blood. The receptors here all came from an adult man with Graves' ophthalmopathy.

This clonotype was recorded many times. Compared with germline, one end of the junction differs, possibly owing to a read error. CDR3: CASSLNREETQYF. In DNA, the CDR3 is TGTGCTAGCAGCTTGAACAGGGAGGAGACCCAGTACTTC. V usage is TRBV7-7 and J usage is TRBJ2-5, with D tentatively TRBD1 (6 bases). The CDR3 sequence is 13 residues long. Germline loops: CDR1 SSHAT, CDR2 FNYEAQ (reference sequence). The full variable domain, completed using reference TRBV7-7 and TRBJ2-5, is GAGVSQSPRYKVTKRGQDVTLRCDPISSHATLYWYQQALGQGPEFLTYFNYEAQPDKSGLPSDRFSAERPEGSISTLTIQRTEQRDSAMYRCASSLNREETQYFGPGTRLLVL.

This clonotype was counted once. The chain is built from TRBV19 and TRBJ2-3; D is possibly TRBD1 (5 bases). The closer fit of TRBJ1-5 to the DNA end suggests the J call may be wrong. Per the germline V gene, CDR1 is LNHDA and CDR2 is SQIVND (reference sequence). This CDR3 is 15 amino acids long. CDR3 region: CASSGGRLNTDTQHF. CDR3 coding DNA: TGTGCCAGTTCCGGGGGACGGCTAAACACAGATACGCAGCATTTT.

This clonotype was recorded once. V usage is TRBV29-1 and J usage is TRBJ2-7; 10 nucleotides agree with TRBD1. J was trimmed by 2 bases and V by 7 bases; bases with no gene match: 8. CDR1 is SQVTM and CDR2 is ANQGSEA in the germline V gene. The CDR3 loop spans 14 amino acids. This chain's CDR3 is CSGTTGTGAYEQYF. The CDR3 bases are TGCAGCGGAACAACCGGGACAGGGGCCTACGAGCAGTACTTC.

This clonotype was observed at least ten times. This chain connects TRBV5-1 to TRBJ2-6, with D possibly TRBD1 on 6 matching bases. From germline, CDR1 is SGHRS and CDR2 YFSETQ. Trimming removed 5 bases at V and 4 bases at J, with 16 bases between. This CDR3 has 16 amino acids. The CDR3 here is CASSFTRGFGANVLTF. CDR3 nucleotide sequence: TGCGCCAGCAGTTTTACTAGGGGGTTCGGGGCCAACGTCCTGACTTTC. The full variable domain, its missing parts supplied by reference TRBV5-1 and TRBJ2-6, is KAGVTQTPRYLIKTRGQQVTLSCSPISGHRSVSWYQQTPGQGLQFLFEYFSETQRNKGNFPGRFSGRQFSNSRSEMNVSTLELGDSALYLCASSFTRGFGANVLTFGAGSRLTVL.

This chain uses TRBV10-3 with TRBJ2-7; D not certain. CDR3 length: 14 residues. Germline V gene lookup returns CDR1 ENHRY and CDR2 SYGVKD. V shed 4 bases and J shed 2 bases, with 12 bases lying between them. The CDR3 DNA is TGTGCCATCAGTGGGGCAGCCCTCACCTACGAGCAGTACTTC. Its translation is CAISGAALTYEQYF.

V usage is TRBV25-1 and J usage is TRBJ2-7; 7 bases line up with TRBD2. Germline CDR1 and CDR2: MGHDK and SYGVNS. The CDR3 consists of 15 residues. Trimming at V came to 3 bases and at J to 3 bases, leaving 8 bases not matched to a gene. CDR3 loop: CASSDSGLIIYEQYF. In DNA, the CDR3 is TGTGCCAGCAGTGATAGCGGGCTTATCATCTACGAGCAGTACTTC.

CDR3 DNA sequence: TGTGCCAGTGCGGGGGCTGGCACTGAAGCTTTCTTT. Its translation is CASAGAGTEAFF. This chain joins TRBV19 and TRBJ1-1; TRBD1 is a possible D gene (6 bases). The CDR3 covers 12 residues. Per germline, CDR1 LNHDA and CDR2 SQIVND (reference sequence). V was pared by 8 bases and J by 4 bases, with 11 bases between.

A note on this clonotype: Since the CDR3 does not end with the conserved phenylalanine or tryptophan, this likely comes from a read error. Because the CDR3's place on the DNA is in doubt, the DNA is left out and the CDR3 is given as listed by TCRdb. The J gene is TRBJ1-6, the V gene TRBV7-9; whether TRBD1, the table's D call, matches the DNA was not checked. The CDR3 is 8 amino acids long, termini counted. CDR1 and CDR2 from the germline V gene are SEHNR and FQNEAQ (reference sequence). The CDR3 protein is CASSPPGT.

This clonotype is medium-sized within its sample. The rearrangement joins TRBV24-1 to TRBJ1-1; unclear D gene. V lost 4 bases and J 5 bases, leaving 10 bases between the germline ends. CDR1 and CDR2 (germline): KGHDR, SFDVKD. This CDR3 spans 13 amino acids. The CDR3 sequence is CATSDPQRTEAFF. The CDR3 DNA reads as TGTGCCACCAGTGACCCTCAAAGGACTGAAGCTTTCTTT.

This clonotype was detected many times. Written as DNA, the CDR3 is TGTGCCTGGAACAGGGTGGCGAGCACTGAAGCTTTCTTT. Translating it yields CAWNRVASTEAFF. The chain is built from TRBV30 and TRBJ1-1, with D possibly matching TRBD1 (6 bases). The CDR3 covers 13 residues. V was trimmed by 4 bases and J by 4 bases, leaving 13 bases between them. Looked up from germline, CDR1 is GTSNPN and CDR2 is SVGIG (reference sequence).

This chain joins TRBV10-3 and TRBJ1-1; D might be TRBD1 (6 bases). Germline values: CDR1 ENHRY, CDR2 SYGVKD. Trimming shortened V by 6 bases and J by 0 bases, and 8 bases separated the two germline ends. This CDR3 spans 13 amino acids. The DNA of the CDR3 is TGTGCCATCAGACAGGGATTGAACACTGAAGCTTTCTTT. Its translation: CAIRQGLNTEAFF.

This clonotype is medium-sized by share. This rearrangement joins TRBV7-6 to TRBJ1-4; no clear D gene. Trimming pared 1 base from V and 7 bases from J, leaving 7 bases between. Germline-derived CDR1 and CDR2 are SGHVS and FNYEAQ. This CDR3 comprises 13 residues. The DNA for the CDR3 is TGTGCCAGCAGCTTAGGAAGGAGTGAAAAACTGTTTTTT. The encoded protein is CASSLGRSEKLFF. Filled out from reference TRBV7-6 and TRBJ1-4, the complete variable domain reads GAGVSQSPRYKVTKRGQDVALRCDPISGHVSLYWYRQALGQGPEFLTYFNYEAQQDKSGLPNDRFSAERPEGSISTLTIQRTEQRDSAMYRCASSLGRSEKLFFGSGTQLSVL.

Worth noting for this clonotype: The junction differs from germline at one of its ends, possibly a read error. This chain connects TRBV7-6 to TRBJ2-3; TRBD1 matches at 9 bases. The CDR3 runs 14 residues. Germline V gene lookup returns CDR1 SGHVS and CDR2 FNYEAQ. CDR3 sequence (DNA): TGTGCGAGCAGCGACAGGGGGAGTACAGAAACGCAGTATTTT. Encoded protein: CASSDRGSTETQYF. The entire variable domain, with the rest obtained from reference TRBV7-6 and TRBJ2-3, is as follows: GAGVSQSPRYKVTKRGQDVALRCDPISGHVSLYWYRQALGQGPEFLTYFNYEAQQDKSGLPNDRFSAERPEGSISTLTIQRTEQRDSAMYRCASSDRGSTETQYFGPGTRLTVL.

V and J are TRBV20-1 and TRBJ1-5, with D uncertain. Deletions cut 6 bases from V and 7 bases from J, with 7 bases between. The CDR3 is made up of 10 amino acids. Germline-derived CDR1 and CDR2 are DFQATT and SNEGSKA (reference sequence). CDR3 sequence reads: CSAVGQPQHF. CDR3 nucleotide sequence: TGCAGTGCCGTGGGACAGCCCCAGCATTTT.

This clonotype has at least ten counts. This chain joins TRBV6-5 and TRBJ1-6, with TRBD1 identical over 10 bases. The germline V gene encodes CDR1 MNHEY and CDR2 SVGAGI. This CDR3 spans 17 amino acids. Germline trimming cut 0 bases from V and 7 bases from J; bases unmatched to any gene: 6. CDR3 protein: CASSYSFSDRGNSPLHF. CDR3 nucleotides: TGTGCCAGCAGTTACTCGTTCTCGGACAGGGGGAATTCACCCCTCCACTTT.

At least ten counts were recorded for this clonotype. This chain links TRBV19 with TRBJ2-2, with no clear D. The CDR3 runs 15 residues. The V gene's germline CDR1 is LNHDA and CDR2 SQIVND (reference sequence). V gave up 5 bases and J gave up 1 base, with 11 bases separating them. CDR3 sequence: CASSVRVLNTGELFF. The CDR3, as DNA: TGTGCCAGTAGTGTCAGAGTTTTGAACACCGGGGAGCTGTTTTTT.

This rearrangement joins TRBV5-6 to TRBJ2-7; 8 bases map to TRBD2. Per germline, CDR1 SGHDT and CDR2 YYEEEE. This CDR3 is built from 15 residues. J lost 2 bases, V lost 4 bases, and 8 bases had no gene match. The CDR3 protein is CASSPLAGNAYEQYF. The CDR3 coding sequence is TGTGCCAGCAGCCCTCTAGCGGGTAACGCCTACGAGCAGTACTTC.

This clonotype was detected many times. The J gene is TRBJ1-1, the V gene TRBV20-1; D call uncertain. The CDR3 loop spans 14 amino acids. V lost 2 bases and J 0 bases, leaving 10 bases between the germline ends. The germline CDR1 and CDR2 sequences are DFQATT and SNEGSKA (reference sequence). Here the CDR3 DNA reads TGCAGTGCTAGACAACCCCCCATGAACACTGAAGCTTTCTTT. It codes for CSARQPPMNTEAFF.

V is TRBV5-1 and J is TRBJ2-5; D is perhaps TRBD2 (6 bases). V was trimmed by 0 bases and J by 0 bases, leaving 12 bases between them. This CDR3 has 16 amino acids. CDR1 and CDR2 from the germline V gene are SGHRS and YFSETQ. The CDR3 nucleotides read TGCGCCAGCAGCTTGGAAGTAGCGGAGTACCAAGAGACCCAGTACTTC. Translated, it gives CASSLEVAEYQETQYF.

This clonotype was observed many times. The chain carries TRBV11-2 and TRBJ2-1; unclear D gene. Germline assignment: CDR1 SGHAT and CDR2 FQNNGV. The V gene lost 5 bases and the J gene lost 1 base, with 12 bases spanning the gap. The CDR3 loop spans 15 amino acids. As DNA, the CDR3 is TGTGCCAGCAGCCCTCGAGTGGCGTCCTACAATGAGCAGTTCTTC. Translated, it gives CASSPRVASYNEQFF.

Comments on this clonotype: No conserved phenylalanine or tryptophan is present at the end of the CDR3, so a read error is the likely explanation. This rearrangement joins TRBV9 to TRBJ1-3; 10 positions agree with TRBD1. V lost 0 bases, J lost 0 bases, and 3 bases stayed unmatched. The length of the CDR3 is 17 residues. Germline V CDR1 and CDR2: SGDLS, YYNGEE. Here the CDR3 reads CASSVGGQGPSGNTIYL. DNA of the CDR3: TGTGCCAGCAGCGTAGGGGGACAGGGGCCCTCTGGAAACACCATATATCTT.

By share of the sample, this clonotype is medium-sized. The rearrangement uses TRBV2 and TRBJ2-1, with D unresolved. V lost 3 bases and J 6 bases, leaving 6 bases between the germline ends. This CDR3 is built from 12 residues. Germline V gene sequence: CDR1 SNHLY, CDR2 FYNNEI. CDR3 DNA: TGTGCCAGCAGTGAGGTGGCCAATGAGCAGTTCTTC. Encoded protein: CASSEVANEQFF.

This clonotype rates as medium-sized. J is TRBJ2-7 and V is TRBV15; D is possibly TRBD2 (5 bases). Germline lookup yields CDR1 LNHNV and CDR2 YYDKDF (reference sequence). This CDR3 comprises 14 residues. Trimming took off 6 bases at V and 2 bases at J, with 14 bases between the two ends. CDR3: CATSTRDLAYEQYF. The CDR3 DNA is TGTGCCACCAGTACCCGGGATTTGGCCTACGAGCAGTACTTC.

In nucleotides, the CDR3 is TGTGCCAGCAGTCTACTAGCGGGGTACAATGAGCAGTTCTTC. Protein sequence: CASSLLAGYNEQFF. The chain recombines TRBV12-3 or TRBV12-4 with TRBJ2-1; 10 bases align to TRBD2. CDR3 length: 14 residues. Trimming took 5 bases from V and 4 from J; bases not matched to a gene: 2.

V is TRBV2 and J is TRBJ1-5; D possibly corresponds to TRBD1 (5 bases). Looked up from germline, CDR1 is SNHLY and CDR2 is FYNNEI. Trimming cost V 4 bases and J 3 bases, with 13 bases left between them. The CDR3 is 15 residues long. CDR3 in DNA: TGTGCCAGCAGTGTGGGTCCGGGGACCAATCAGCCCCAGCATTTT. It specifies CASSVGPGTNQPQHF. The entire variable domain, with the rest obtained from reference TRBV2 and TRBJ1-5, is as follows: EPEVTQTPSHQVTQMGQEVILRCVPISNHLYFYWYRQILGQKVEFLVSFYNNEISEKSEIFDDQFSVERPDGSNFTLKIRSTKLEDSAMYFCASSVGPGTNQPQHFGDGTRLSIL.